The 4 T cell receptor beta chains reported below all come from one sample, sequenced in a study of blood T cell repertoires in COVID-19. Assay: immunoSEQ multiplex PCR; the TCRdb copy retains only in-frame clones and omits some. The profile shows fewer than 350,000 clones, less than 90% of them singletons. Sequenced material: peripheral blood. Every receptor here comes from a woman aged 25 to 39 with COVID-19, enrolled during active disease.

This chain joins TRBV19 and TRBJ2-7, with 9 bases identical to TRBD1. Germline V gives CDR1 LNHDA, CDR2 SQIVND (reference sequence). CDR3 length equals 12 residues. Germline trimming cut 8 bases from V and 5 bases from J; bases unmatched to any gene: 4. The CDR3 nucleotides are TGTGCCAGTGGACAGGGGAGCGACGAGCAGTACTTC. This gives the protein CASGQGSDEQYF.

This clone was seen just once. The gene calls are TRBV11-2 and TRBJ1-2; D call uncertain. Between the trimmed V and J ends, which lost 4 bases and 8 bases, there was a span of 20 bases. Germline V gene sequence: CDR1 SGHAT, CDR2 FQNNGV. The CDR3 is 15 amino acids. CDR3 coding DNA: TGTGCCAGCAGCTCCGCGAGGCAGAGTCCTCAGGGCTACACCTTC. It translates to CASSSARQSPQGYTF.

J is TRBJ2-7 and V is TRBV19; D not resolved. Germline values: CDR1 LNHDA, CDR2 SQIVND (reference sequence). The CDR3 length is 14 residues. Trimming pared 1 base from V and 6 bases from J, leaving 13 bases between. The CDR3 bases are TGTGCCAGTAGTATAGTTCCGGGTAGCAGCGAGCAGTACTTC. Translated, it gives CASSIVPGSSEQYF.

This clone has more than one count but fewer than ten. V is TRBV5-4 and J is TRBJ2-2; D is ambiguous. CDR3 length: 14 amino acids. Per the germline V gene, CDR1 is SGHNT and CDR2 is YYREEE (reference sequence). The V end lost 1 base, the J end lost 2 bases, and 6 bases lay between the germline ends. CDR3 nucleotides: TGTGCCAGCAGCTTGAAGCTAAACACCGGGGAGCTGTTTTTT. Its protein product is CASSLKLNTGELFF.